Below, 13 T cell receptor beta chains from the same sample are listed, as sequenced in a study of human T cells and chemical hapten exposure. Time point reported: patch test 3, about 24 weeks after DPC sensitization. Treatment noted: therapeutic diphenylcyclopropenone sensitization with weekly scalp DPC. TCRdb called the RACE reads again in MiXCR, with one record for every CDR3 protein. The table has tens of thousands of distinct CDR3 sequences, 9% to 10% seen once; the top ten hold approximately 15%. This specimen consisted of whole blood, obtained in connection with sensitization to the hapten diphenylcyclopropenone (DPC). These receptors were obtained from a middle-aged woman with alopecia areata. Some clones in this sample may be carry-over from other donors' samples.

The chain couples TRBV20-1 to TRBJ2-7; D remains unclear. Germline V gene sequence: CDR1 DFQATT, CDR2 SNEGSKA (reference sequence). The ends were cut back, 7 bases at V and 0 bases at J, with 19 bases in the middle. The CDR3 length is 15 residues. This CDR3 is CSVEKRGQRSYEQYF. CDR3 sequence (DNA): TGCAGTGTCGAGAAACGCGGCCAGCGCTCCTACGAGCAGTACTTC.

The CDR3 loop reads CASSEADEQYF. The CDR3 DNA reads as TGTGCCAGCAGTGAAGCGGACGAGCAGTACTTC. This chain joins TRBV2 and TRBJ2-7; the D is unclear. V shed 0 bases and J shed 5 bases, with 2 bases lying between them. The CDR3 contains 11 residues. CDR1 and CDR2 (germline): SNHLY, FYNNEI.

This clonotype was seen only a few times. This chain connects TRBV18 to TRBJ1-1; 7 nucleotides align to TRBD1. The CDR3 extends over 15 amino acids. CDR1 KGHSH and CDR2 LQKENI come from the germline V gene. V trimming: 2 bases; J trimming: 6 bases; junction bases outside the gene matches: 9. CDR3 sequence reads: CASSPSKTGDAEAFF. Written as DNA, the CDR3 is TGTGCCAGCTCACCATCAAAAACAGGGGACGCTGAAGCTTTCTTT.

The J gene is TRBJ1-6, the V gene TRBV6-5; 8 bases map to TRBD1. With 7 bases clipped from V and 8 bases from J, the junction kept 4 bases outside the gene matches. The CDR3 loop spans 13 amino acids. CDR1 and CDR2 (germline): MNHEY, SVGAGI. The CDR3 here is CASTRDRYSPLHF. The CDR3 DNA follows: TGTGCCAGCACCCGGGACAGGTATTCACCCCTCCACTTT.

This clonotype occurred many times. The J gene is TRBJ2-3, the V gene TRBV6-2 or TRBV6-3; 8 bases align to TRBD1. The CDR3 runs to 15 residues. Germline trimming cut 6 bases from V and 2 bases from J; bases unmatched to any gene: 7. Looked up from germline, CDR1 is MNHEY and CDR2 is SVGEGT. CDR3 nucleotide sequence: TGTGCCAGCAGCAAGACAGGGGAGGTCACAGATACGCAGTATTTT. Translating gives CASSKTGEVTDTQYF.

In regard to this clonotype: A much larger clone lies a single base off, so this may be a read error. CDR3 sequence (DNA): TGTGCCAGCAGCTTACTAGCGCGGGATTCCTACGAGCAGTACTTC. Translated: CASSLLARDSYEQYF. The chain employs TRBV7-9 and TRBJ2-7; weak D call: TRBD2 (6 bases). CDR1 is SEHNR and CDR2 is FQNEAQ in the germline V gene (reference sequence). The length of the CDR3 is 15 residues. The V end was cut by 2 bases, the J end by 1 base, with 12 bases between.

In this sample, this clonotype turned up many times. This chain links TRBV2 with TRBJ2-1; 13 bases match TRBD2. Germline lookup yields CDR1 SNHLY and CDR2 FYNNEI. Trimming removed 2 bases from V and 9 bases from J; junction bases left unmatched: 13. The CDR3 runs 18 residues. The CDR3 sequence is CASSENPITSGGAVEQFF. In DNA form, the CDR3 reads TGTGCCAGCAGTGAAAACCCCATAACTAGCGGGGGGGCCGTTGAGCAGTTCTTC.

This clonotype was counted at least ten times. The chain is built from TRBV2 and TRBJ2-3; D tentatively reads TRBD1 or TRBD2 (5 bases each). CDR3 size: 18 residues. Per the germline V gene, CDR1 is SNHLY and CDR2 is FYNNEI. V was clipped by 5 bases and J by 2 bases, with 23 bases between them. The CDR3 nucleotides are TGTGCCAGCAGTCCAAGATCCCAAAGTCGGGGCCCCACAGATACGCAGTATTTT. Translation gives CASSPRSQSRGPTDTQYF. Full variable domain (outside the CDR3, taken from reference TRBV2 and TRBJ2-3): EPEVTQTPSHQVTQMGQEVILRCVPISNHLYFYWYRQILGQKVEFLVSFYNNEISEKSEIFDDQFSVERPDGSNFTLKIRSTKLEDSAMYFCASSPRSQSRGPTDTQYFGPGTRLTVL.

This clonotype was recorded at least ten times. The rearrangement uses TRBV20-1 and TRBJ2-7; maybe TRBD2 (5 bases). Germline V gene data show CDR1 as DFQATT and CDR2 as SNEGSKA (reference sequence). The CDR3 is 11 residues long. V gave up 7 bases and J gave up 5 bases, with 12 bases separating them. The CDR3 spells CSERKGNEQYF. CDR3 in DNA: TGCAGTGAGCGGAAAGGTAACGAGCAGTACTTC.

The chain has TRBV7-6 and TRBJ1-2; D unresolved. Germline V lookup: CDR1 SGHVS, CDR2 FNYEAQ. CDR3 length: 17 residues. The ends were cut back, 8 bases at V and 1 base at J, with 23 bases in the middle. The CDR3 bases are TGTGCCAGCTTTCCAAATGCACGGGCAGCCCTTAACTATGGCTACACCTTC. Its translation: CASFPNARAALNYGYTF.

This clonotype was counted at least ten times. V is TRBV4-1 and J is TRBJ1-5, with 9 bases lining up with TRBD1. With V trimmed by 0 bases and J by 7 bases, 19 bases remained unmatched. CDR1 MGHRA and CDR2 YSYEKL come from the germline V gene. The CDR3 consists of 20 residues. The CDR3 region has the DNA TGCGCCAGCAGCCAAGATTTCGGGACAGGGATGACCCCTCGCAGCCAGCCCCAGCATTTT. It codes for CASSQDFGTGMTPRSQPQHF.

This clonotype was picked up a small number of times. The chain recombines TRBV7-2 with TRBJ2-7, with a tentative D call TRBD1 (6 bases). The CDR3 runs to 13 residues. V lost 5 bases, J lost 2 bases, and 10 bases lay in between. Germline lookup yields CDR1 SGHTA and CDR2 FQGNSA. CDR3 in amino acids: CASSHREPYEQYF. CDR3 nucleotides: TGTGCCAGCAGCCACAGGGAACCCTACGAGCAGTACTTC. The variable domain in full, with the rest retrieved from reference TRBV7-2 and TRBJ2-7, is GAGVSQSPSNKVTEKGKDVELRCDPISGHTALYWYRQSLGQGLEFLIYFQGNSAPDKSGLPSDRFSAERTGGSVSTLTIQRTQQEDSAVYLCASSHREPYEQYFGPGTRLTVT.

This clonotype has only a few counts. V gene TRBV7-7 combines with J gene TRBJ2-6; D may correspond to TRBD1 or TRBD2 (6 bases each). CDR1 and CDR2 from the germline V gene are SSHAT and FNYEAQ (reference sequence). The CDR3 loop spans 15 amino acids. Trimming took off 5 bases at V and 2 bases at J, with 10 bases between the two ends. CDR3 protein: CASSPRGAGANVLTF. The CDR3 region has the DNA TGTGCCAGCAGCCCTAGGGGGGCTGGGGCCAACGTCCTGACTTTC.